Listed below are T cell receptor beta chains from one sample, sequenced in a study of T cell responses to AZD1222 COVID-19 vaccine. TCRdb keeps only in-frame clones here, not all; method: immunoSEQ multiplex PCR. This sample has approximately 90,000 clones; less than 90% occur once, and the top ten carry around 6.7%. The sample here was peripheral blood, taken on day 0 of AZD1222 vaccination. The receptors derive from an adult in good health. The CDR3 runs from the conserved cysteine through the conserved F or W. A D gene is named only where the DNA matches it firmly. Size values are once, few and many counts, or a class for expanded clones, and some rows have none.

TRBV6-5	TRBJ1-3	TRBD1	.	TGTGCCAGCAGGGGACAGGGCTCTGGAAACACCATATATTTT	CASRGQGSGNTIYF
TRBV7-2	TRBJ1-6	.	.	TGTGCCAGCAGCACCACCCGGGGGCGAAATTCACCCCTCCACTTT	CASSTTRGRNSPLHF
TRBV28	TRBJ1-1	TRBD1	.	TGTGCCAGCAGAGGCAGGGGGGACACTGAAGCTTTCTTT	CASRGRGDTEAFF
TRBV7-3	TRBJ1-1	.	.	TGTGCCAGCAGCCCACAACACGGAGGCACTGAAGCTTTCTTT	CASSPQHGGTEAFF
TRBV5-1	TRBJ2-7	TRBD1	.	TGCGCCAGCAGCCTGCGACAGGGGTCCTACGAGCAGTACTTC	CASSLRQGSYEQYF
TRBV7-2	TRBJ2-7	TRBD2	.	TGTGCCAGCAGCTTAGAAGCGGGGGTTACCTACGAGCAGTACTTC	CASSLEAGVTYEQYF
TRBV7-9	TRBJ1-4	.	once	TGTGCCAGCAGCCCCAGGGGCCAGAATGAAAAACTGTTTTTT	CASSPRGQNEKLFF
TRBV6-2/TRBV6-3	TRBJ1-1	.	medium-sized	TGTGCCAGCAGTTCAAGCAGAGACTTTGAAGCTTTCTTT	CASSSSRDFEAFF
TRBV19	TRBJ1-1	.	.	TGTGCCAGTAGTATAACGGGGGCGCGCACTGAAGCTTTCTTT	CASSITGARTEAFF
TRBV7-2	TRBJ1-5	TRBD1	few	TGTGCCAGCAGCTTAGGAGGGACAGGGGATCAGCCCCAGCATTTT	CASSLGGTGDQPQHF
TRBV10-3	TRBJ1-5	TRBD1	.	TGTGCCATCAGTGACACAGACAGGGGAGGCAATCAGCCCCAGCATTTT	CAISDTDRGGNQPQHF
TRBV19	TRBJ1-5	.	.	TGTGCCAGTAGTAAAGGGCTCCGGCAGCCCCAGCATTTT	CASSKGLRQPQHF
TRBV29-1	TRBJ1-1	.	.	TGCAGCGTTCATGCGGGGAACACTGAAGCTTTCTTT	CSVHAGNTEAFF
TRBV7-8	TRBJ1-4	.	.	TGTGCCAGCAGCCGCGCCAGAGGGATAACAACTAATGAAAAACTGTTTTTT	CASSRARGITTNEKLFF
TRBV18	TRBJ1-2	.	.	TGTGCCAGCTCACCATTGATCAGGGCCCGTCCTAACTATGGCTACACCTTC	CASSPLIRARPNYGYTF
TRBV19	TRBJ2-3	.	.	TGTGCCAGTAACCATAGGGCGGGCGTCCGCACAGATACGCAGTATTTT	CASNHRAGVRTDTQYF
TRBV28	TRBJ2-2	.	.	TGTGCCAGCAGTTTATACTTCGGGGCAGGGGACGGGGAGCTGTTTTTT	CASSLYFGAGDGELFF
TRBV9	TRBJ2-3	.	.	TGTGCCAGCAGCGTAGGACAGGCACCCACAGATACGCAGTATTTT	CASSVGQAPTDTQYF
TRBV28	TRBJ2-5	.	.	TGTGCCAGCAGTTTACTGTTTGGACCGGGAGTGTGGGAGACCCAGTACTTC	CASSLLFGPGVWETQYF
TRBV3-1/TRBV3-2	TRBJ2-2	TRBD2	.	TGTGCCAGCAGCCTTAGCGGGGGGATAAACACCGGGGAGCTGTTTTTT	CASSLSGGINTGELFF
TRBV6-5	TRBJ1-4	.	.	TGTGCCAGCAGTCCTTACGGACAGTCTGAAAAACTGTTTTTT	CASSPYGQSEKLFF
TRBV2	TRBJ2-6	.	.	TGTGCCAGCAGCCAGGCAGGGACGGCTAGGTCCGTCCTGACTTTC	CASSQAGTARSVLTF
TRBV2	TRBJ2-3	TRBD2	.	TGTGCCAGCGGTCGGCGGGGGGGAAGCACAGATACGCAGTATTTT	CASGRRGGSTDTQYF
TRBV27	TRBJ1-4	.	.	TGTGCCAGCAGTCGGGCAGGTCTTAATGAAAAACTGTTTTTT	CASSRAGLNEKLFF
TRBV7-2	TRBJ2-1	TRBD2	.	TGTGCCAGCAGCTTAGACGGTAGCGGGAGGGTTGGACGGTACAATGAGCAGTTCTTC	CASSLDGSGRVGRYNEQFF
TRBV19	TRBJ2-6	TRBD2	.	TGTGCCAGTAGTCGGGAGGGGGGGGCGAATAGTGCCAACGTCCTGACTTTC	CASSREGGANSANVLTF
TRBV11-2	TRBJ2-1	TRBD2	.	TGTGCCAGCAGCCCCCGGGCTAGCGGGGACAATGAGCAGTTCTTC	CASSPRASGDNEQFF
TRBV24-1	TRBJ2-5	.	.	TGTGCCACCAGTGGCGGACAGGGAGGGAGGCAGTACTTC	CATSGGQGGRQYF
TRBV5-1	TRBJ1-1	TRBD1	.	TGCGCCAGCAGCTGGGGACAGGGGGCCACTGAAGCTTTCTTT	CASSWGQGATEAFF